The next 27 T cell receptor beta chains were all read from a single sample in a study of T cells in localized non-small cell lung cancer. Sequencing used immunoSEQ multiplex PCR; TCRdb keeps in-frame clones, though not all of them. The sample contains about 3,000 clones, under 25% of which appear only once. The sequences come from lung tumor tissue, collected before any cancer treatment. The receptors were gathered from a man aged 18-55 years with stage II lung adenocarcinoma.

This sequence joins TRBV11-3 and TRBJ1-5; D gene ambiguous. The CDR3 is 14 residues long. V lost 3 bases and J lost 5, with 11 bases in between. From germline, CDR1 is SGHNT and CDR2 YENEEA. CDR3 amino acids: CASSFGLVDQPQHF. CDR3 sequence (DNA): TGTGCCAGCAGCTTTGGGTTGGTTGATCAGCCCCAGCATTTT.

V and J are TRBV30 and TRBJ1-4, with D unclear. V was shortened by 0 bases and J by 3 bases, with 11 bases between the two germline ends. Germline V gene sequence: CDR1 GTSNPN, CDR2 SVGIG (reference sequence). There are 15 residues in the CDR3. CDR3 amino acids: CAWSVSGSPNEKLFF. Here the CDR3 DNA reads TGTGCCTGGAGTGTTTCGGGTAGCCCTAATGAAAAACTGTTTTTT.

The V gene is TRBV19, the J gene TRBJ1-2; TRBD1 might be the D (5 bases). The V end was cut by 6 bases, the J end by 4 bases, with 15 bases between. CDR3 length: 14 amino acids. Germline CDR1 is LNHDA and CDR2 is SQIVND (reference sequence). This CDR3 is CASRRPEDSYGYTF. CDR3 sequence (DNA): TGTGCCAGTAGAAGGCCTGAAGACAGCTATGGCTACACCTTC.

The chain carries TRBV6-8 and TRBJ2-1; TRBD2 agrees at 8 bases. Germline CDR1 MNHGY, CDR2 SAAAGT. V trimming: 10 bases; J trimming: 3 bases; junction bases outside the gene matches: 11. This CDR3 region has 15 residues. The CDR3 is CAIADSGVVYNEQFF. The CDR3, as DNA: TGTGCCATCGCGGATAGCGGGGTTGTCTACAATGAGCAGTTCTTC.

The gene calls are TRBV11-3 and TRBJ2-1; 14 bases line up with TRBD2. The V gene end was trimmed by 5 bases and the J gene end by 6 bases; junction bases not matched to a gene: 3. Germline CDR1 SGHNT, CDR2 YENEEA. CDR3 length: 15 residues. CDR3 nucleotide sequence: TGTGCCAGCAGCGTGACTAGCGGGGGGGCCAATGAGCAGTTCTTC. Protein product: CASSVTSGGANEQFF.

This clone was seen more than once but under ten times. The J gene is TRBJ1-1, the V gene TRBV9, with TRBD1 as a possible D gene (6 bases). The CDR3 length is 15 residues. Trimming shortened V by 0 bases and J by 4 bases, and 13 bases separated the two germline ends. Germline V gene sequence: CDR1 SGDLS, CDR2 YYNGEE. As DNA, the CDR3 is TGTGCCAGCAGCGTAGATCAGGGGATGGGCACTGAAGCTTTCTTT. This sequence encodes CASSVDQGMGTEAFF.

The rearrangement links TRBV9 to TRBJ1-2, with D hard to call. The CDR3 loop spans 14 amino acids. Per the germline V gene, CDR1 is SGDLS and CDR2 is YYNGEE. V was trimmed by 0 bases and J by 4 bases, leaving 10 bases between them. CDR3 sequence reads: CASSVEPGIYGYTF. The CDR3 region has the DNA TGTGCCAGCAGCGTAGAACCCGGGATCTATGGCTACACCTTC. The full variable domain, its missing parts supplied by reference TRBV9 and TRBJ1-2, is DSGVTQTPKHLITATGQRVTLRCSPRSGDLSVYWYQQSLDQGLQFLIQYYNGEERAKGNILERFSAQQFPDLHSELNLSSLELGDSALYFCASSVEPGIYGYTFGSGTRLTVV.

This clone was observed a few times. The chain has TRBV11-3 and TRBJ2-1; TRBD1 agrees at 10 bases. The CDR3 spans 15 residues. V trimming: 5 bases; J trimming: 5 bases; junction bases outside the gene matches: 6. Germline V gene lookup returns CDR1 SGHNT and CDR2 YENEEA. The CDR3 sequence is CASSTPGQGNNEQFF. CDR3 coding DNA: TGTGCCAGCAGCACCCCGGGACAGGGGAACAATGAGCAGTTCTTC.

This chain uses TRBV11-3 with TRBJ1-5; D is undetermined. Trimming pared 3 bases from V and 6 bases from J, leaving 18 bases between. The CDR3 spans 16 residues. Germline lookup yields CDR1 SGHNT and CDR2 YENEEA. As DNA, the CDR3 is TGTGCCAGCAGCTTGGGCGGACTGATGGTGAGTCAGCCCCAGCATTTT. It is translated as CASSLGGLMVSQPQHF.

This chain links TRBV12-5 with TRBJ2-2; the D is unclear. The germline gives CDR1 LGHNT, CDR2 FRNRAP. Trimming took off 4 bases at V and 2 bases at J, with 8 bases between the two ends. The CDR3 is 14 amino acids. CDR3: CASGSGSNTGELFF. The CDR3 coding sequence is TGTGCTAGTGGTTCGGGCAGTAACACCGGGGAGCTGTTTTTT.

This clone has a handful of counts. This chain joins TRBV15 and TRBJ2-1, with D tentatively TRBD2 (6 bases). From germline, CDR1 is LNHNV and CDR2 YYDKDF (reference sequence). Between the trimmed V and J ends, which lost 4 bases and 8 bases, there was a span of 21 bases. The CDR3 contains 16 residues. The CDR3, as DNA: TGTGCCACCAGCATTCTCGTAGCGGTAACGGGGGATGAGCAGTTCTTC. It codes for CATSILVAVTGDEQFF.

By sample fraction, this clone is medium-sized (0.01 to 0.1%). The chain recombines TRBV11-3 with TRBJ1-1; possible D gene TRBD1, 6 bases. CDR3 length: 14 amino acids. V was pared by 5 bases and J by 3 bases, with 13 bases between. CDR1 and CDR2 from the germline V gene are SGHNT and YENEEA. CDR3 in amino acids: CASSKGVSDTEAFF. The CDR3 coding sequence is TGTGCCAGCAGCAAGGGGGTGAGCGACACTGAAGCTTTCTTT.

This chain uses TRBV6-8 with TRBJ2-7; TRBD1 matches 10 bases. V was clipped by 5 bases and J by 5 bases; unmatched bases: 0. Germline V CDR1 and CDR2: MNHGY, SAAAGT. The CDR3 spans 12 residues. The CDR3 DNA reads as TGTGCCAGCAGTGACAGGGGGCACGAGCAGTACTTC. Translation: CASSDRGHEQYF.

The rearrangement uses TRBV18 and TRBJ1-2; maybe TRBD1 (5 bases). The length of the CDR3 is 13 residues. The V end lost 3 bases, the J end lost 2 bases, and 7 bases lay between the germline ends. Germline V gene data show CDR1 as KGHSH and CDR2 as LQKENI. In DNA form, the CDR3 reads TGTGCCAGCTCACCGACAGAGAACTATGGCTACACCTTC. Amino acid sequence: CASSPTENYGYTF.

This clone was counted only a few times. This chain links TRBV30 with TRBJ1-2, with TRBD1 matching 9 bases. CDR1 and CDR2 (germline): GTSNPN, SVGIG (reference sequence). With 1 base clipped from V and 4 bases from J, the junction kept 4 bases outside the gene matches. The CDR3 loop spans 14 amino acids. This CDR3 is CAWSDRGQGYGYTF. Written as DNA, the CDR3 is TGTGCCTGGAGTGACAGGGGGCAGGGCTATGGCTACACCTTC.

The chain recombines TRBV19 with TRBJ1-5, with D perhaps TRBD1 (5 bases). Germline V gene lookup returns CDR1 LNHDA and CDR2 SQIVND (reference sequence). The CDR3 has 16 residues. V was trimmed by 4 bases and J by 4 bases, leaving 17 bases between them. CDR3 in DNA: TGTGCCAGTAGTACGTCAACCGGGACCAGAAATCAGCCCCAGCATTTT. Amino acids: CASSTSTGTRNQPQHF.

In its sample, this clone was seen a few times. The V and J genes are TRBV6-8 and TRBJ2-7; 11 bases map to TRBD1. With 2 bases clipped from V and 2 bases from J, the junction kept 5 bases outside the gene matches. Germline CDR1 is MNHGY and CDR2 is SAAAGT. The CDR3 loop spans 16 amino acids. CDR3: CASSYRSGQGAYEQYF. As DNA, the CDR3 is TGTGCCAGCAGTTACCGGTCGGGACAGGGGGCCTACGAGCAGTACTTC.

The chain employs TRBV14 and TRBJ2-7; D is ambiguous. The CDR3 totals 11 residues. The V gene's germline CDR1 is SGHDN and CDR2 FVKESK. The V gene lost 3 bases and the J gene lost 3 bases, with 3 bases spanning the gap. In DNA, the CDR3 is TGTGCCAGCAGCCAGAACTACGAGCAGTACTTC. This translates into CASSQNYEQYF.

The CDR3 is CAGSQELNQPQHF. CDR3 DNA sequence: TGTGCCGGCTCACAGGAACTTAATCAGCCCCAGCATTTT. V usage is TRBV19 and J usage is TRBJ1-5, with D maybe TRBD1 (5 bases). The CDR3 consists of 13 residues. The V gene lost 11 bases and the J gene lost 4 bases, with 15 bases spanning the gap. Germline V gene sequence: CDR1 LNHDA, CDR2 SQIVND (reference sequence).

In its sample, this clone ranks as medium-sized (0.01 to 0.1%). The chain combines TRBV11-3 with TRBJ1-2; D is unresolved. CDR1 is SGHNT and CDR2 is YENEEA in the germline V gene. The CDR3 consists of 15 residues. The V end was cut by 3 bases, the J end by 1 base, with 12 bases between. DNA for the CDR3: TGTGCCAGCAGCTTGGTGCGGTTGGGTAACTATGGCTACACCTTC. This encodes CASSLVRLGNYGYTF.

The chain uses TRBV28 and TRBJ2-3; 8 nucleotides agree with TRBD2. Germline CDR1 is MDHEN and CDR2 is SYDVKM. The trim removed 5 bases at V and 5 bases at J, leaving 12 bases unmatched. This CDR3 region has 16 residues. Written as DNA, the CDR3 is TGTGCCAGCAGTCTCGGGGGGGCAGGGGCGGAAGATACGCAGTATTTT. The encoded protein is CASSLGGAGAEDTQYF.

V usage is TRBV11-3 and J usage is TRBJ1-5; TRBD1 matches at 8 bases. V was pared by 5 bases and J by 4 bases, with 10 bases of the junction left unmatched. The CDR3 loop spans 16 amino acids. Germline assignment: CDR1 SGHNT and CDR2 YENEEA. This CDR3 is CASSATGTGPNQPQHF. CDR3 sequence (DNA): TGTGCCAGCAGCGCCACCGGGACAGGACCGAATCAGCCCCAGCATTTT.

The chain combines TRBV9 with TRBJ1-2; possible D gene TRBD1, 6 bases. Trimming cost V 2 bases and J 4 bases, with 12 bases left between them. Per germline, CDR1 SGDLS and CDR2 YYNGEE. This CDR3 region has 14 residues. The CDR3, as DNA: TGTGCCAGCAGCGTCGGGGGCGTTTCCTATGGCTACACCTTC. Translated: CASSVGGVSYGYTF.

In DNA, the CDR3 is TGCGCCAGCAAATCGCAGGACAGGGCTGTTGGCGAGAACACTGAAGCTTTCTTT. Protein product: CASKSQDRAVGENTEAFF. This chain connects TRBV5-1 to TRBJ1-1; TRBD1 matches 8 bases. Per germline, CDR1 SGHRS and CDR2 YFSETQ. The ends lost 6 bases at V and 1 base at J; junction bases unmatched: 17. The CDR3 covers 18 residues.

This clone was detected once. The chain carries TRBV19 and TRBJ1-4, with 7 positions matching TRBD1. The CDR3 has 14 residues. The germline CDR1 and CDR2 sequences are LNHDA and SQIVND (reference sequence). V lost 3 bases and J lost 7; bases outside the gene matches: 5. The CDR3 DNA follows: TGTGCCAGTAGTATCGGGACAGCGCCTGAAAAACTGTTTTTT. Residues: CASSIGTAPEKLFF. Complete variable domain (other parts from reference TRBV19 and TRBJ1-4): DGGITQSPKYLFRKEGQNVTLSCEQNLNHDAMYWYRQDPGQGLRLIYYSQIVNDFQKGDIAEGYSVSREKKESFPLTVTSAQKNPTAFYLCASSIGTAPEKLFFGSGTQLSVL.

This clone was detected only a few times. The CDR3 protein is CASSQDGAGLNYGYTF. In DNA, the CDR3 is TGCGCCAGCAGCCAAGATGGAGCAGGGCTTAACTATGGCTACACCTTC. The V gene is TRBV4-1, the J gene TRBJ1-2, with D perhaps matching TRBD1 (5 bases). Deletions cut 0 bases from V and 1 base from J, with 12 bases between. The CDR3 length is 16 residues. Germline V gene sequence: CDR1 MGHRA, CDR2 YSYEKL.

This chain links TRBV11-3 with TRBJ2-7, with D perhaps matching TRBD2 (6 bases). The germline gives CDR1 SGHNT, CDR2 YENEEA. Trimming stripped 5 bases from V and 2 bases from J, with 19 bases between. The CDR3 spans 16 residues. The CDR3 nucleotides are TGTGCCAGCAGCGGGGGAGGTGGGACTGACCCCTACGAGCAGTACTTC. Translation: CASSGGGGTDPYEQYF.